This TCR beta chain was sequenced for a study of tumor and adjacent non-tumor tissue in lung cancer listed by TCRdb under 2018. General notes on the study: By cancer type, the cohort comprised 11 to 12 adenocarcinoma patients, a couple of squamous cell carcinoma patients and 1 small cell lung cancer patient. The 15 or so patients were aged roughly 30 to 85 years, included around ten men and 5 women, and had TNM stage I to III disease. For each patient, one tumor sample and one normal lung sample were taken, giving approximately 29 paired specimens that underwent TCRbeta CDR3 sequencing. Bulk TCRbeta repertoires were compared between lung tumor tissue and matched distant non-tumor lung tissue obtained from fewer than 18 lung cancer patients. Sequencing produced 100 million to 150 million productive TCRbeta reads in total, an average of about 4.2 million reads per sample. General findings and caveats noted by the study authors: Only about 15 patients were in the cohort, and the authors stated that larger samples and more detailed clinical data are needed. Because peripheral blood was not sequenced, blood TCRbeta repertoires in the lung cancer patients of the study were not examined. The methods do not name the sequencing platform or mention unique molecular identifiers. A significantly larger cumulative share of the repertoire was made up by the top 100 clones in normal lung than in tumor tissue. TCR diversity (inverse Simpson) was significantly higher in tumor than in normal lung tissue (approximately 440 vs 150, P = 0.0075, Mann-Whitney U test). TCR diversity was significantly higher in younger patients, and greater tumor TCR diversity was associated with shorter overall survival and shorter disease-free survival.

RNA was isolated from bulk unsorted tissue, and RNA quality was assessed with a NanoDrop ND-1000 and an Agilent 2100. All donors had newly diagnosed lung cancer, had not received prior chemotherapy, and were admitted for thoracic surgery in China between August and November 2014. Patients who had received previous radiotherapy or chemotherapy, or who had another concurrent cancer, were excluded from the study. Pieces of surgical tissue measuring about 1-2.1 cm3 were kept in RNAlater solution and stored at -80 degrees C until use. The method behind the library was multiplex PCR. The run used an Illumina HiSeq 2500. Following protocols modified from ARM-PCR, the researchers constructed TCRbeta libraries through three rounds of nested PCR with primers (Table S4). Before sequencing, PCR products of 200-500 bp were excised from the gel and purified with the QIAquick gel extraction kit. As for the original processing: Trimmomatic was used to clean the reads, FLASH merged the cleaned reads into complete CDR3 sequences, and MiTCR assigned the sequences to V(D)J germline segments. VDJtools was used to compute clonal diversity as the inverse Simpson's index. In-frame sequences without a premature stop codon were defined as productive reads. In-frame beta chains were kept once TCRdb had trimmed the public reads at Q25 with fastp and called clones with MiXCR. CDR3 protein sequences are deduplicated, and each keeps its most common genes and DNA. TCRdb assigned the V and J calls; the authors' analysis was not used. The sample table lists over 110,000 distinct CDR3 sequences, approximately 66% of them with a count of one. 18% of the sample lies in the top ten.

Points on this clonotype: No antigen is known for it. No much larger clone exists at a distance of one base, and base qualities are not known.

V lost 4 bases and J lost 6 bases, and the count of bases not matched to a germline gene is 8. The CDR3, from cysteine to phenylalanine, totals 14 residues. The retained sequence is limited to the CDR3, 42 bases, with the frame set at the first base. According to the germline V gene (reference sequence), CDR1 reads DFQATT and CDR2 reads SNEGSKA. This receptor chain uses TRBV20-1 and TRBJ2-4; TRBD2 agrees with 8 junctional bases. Material: lung tumor tissue. This clonotype was obtained from a man aged 55 to 70 with small cell lung cancer. CDR3 protein: CSATRGGVRNIQYF. The DNA sequence reads TGCAGTGCTACCCGGGGGGGAGTCAGAAACATTCAGTACTTC.